This T cell receptor (beta chain) was sequenced in a study of T cell responses to AZD1222 COVID-19 vaccine. Clones were sequenced by immunoSEQ multiplex PCR, and TCRdb holds only the in-frame ones, with some missing. There are some 150,000 clones in the sample; roughly 90% occur only once, and 2.5% to 3% lies in the top ten. Germline trimming cut 3 bases from V and 4 bases from J; bases unmatched to any gene: 3. Germline CDR1 reads LNHNV; CDR2 reads YYDKDF (reference sequence). The CDR3 is made up of 15 amino acids. Specimen: peripheral blood, collected on day 0 of AZD1222 vaccination. This chain joins TRBV15 and TRBJ2-2, with 9 bases identical to TRBD2. The sequence came from an adult in good health. The CDR3 DNA reads TGTGCCACCAGCAGCAGCGGGGGGTTCACCGGGGAGCTGTTTTTT. It encodes CATSSSGGFTGELFF.